The rows below give T cell receptor beta chains drawn from one sample of a study of T cells in Graves' hyperthyroidism and ophthalmopathy. TCRdb analysed the multiplex PCR reads with MiXCR anew, one entry per CDR3 protein. Seen here are fewer than 600,000 distinct CDR3 sequences, less than 15% observed once, and the top ten hold approximately 13%. Sample: blood. These receptors came from a middle-aged woman with Graves' hyperthyroidism. Both conserved end residues are part of each CDR3. D genes are given only for firm matches. Clone size is not always given. Where it is, it says once, few, many or a class for expanded clones.

size	V	D	J	CDR3	DNA
many	TRBV6-2/TRBV6-3	-	TRBJ1-1	CASVTRTPYEAFF	TGTGCCAGCGTCACCCGCACACCCTATGAAGCTTTCTTT
many	TRBV2	-	TRBJ1-2	CASSEGPGSNGYTF	TGTGCCAGCAGTGAGGGGCCAGGGAGCAATGGCTACACCTTC
many	TRBV28	-	TRBJ1-1	CASSLGASEAFF	TGTGCCAGCAGTTTAGGGGCTTCTGAAGCTTTCTTT
many	TRBV28	-	TRBJ2-5	CASSSGTQETQYF	TGTGCCAGCTCCTCAGGGACCCAAGAGACCCAGTACTTC
many	TRBV28	-	TRBJ1-6	CASSLDSSYNSPLHF	TGTGCCAGCAGTTTAGACAGTTCCTATAATTCACCCCTCCACTTT
many	TRBV3-1	-	TRBJ2-7	CASSQGASEAYEQYF	TGTGCCAGCAGCCAAGGGGCTAGCGAAGCCTACGAGCAGTACTTC
many	TRBV27	-	TRBJ1-4	CASSLTQGGEKLFF	TGTGCCAGCAGTCTCACCCAGGGAGGGGAAAAACTGTTTTTT
-	TRBV6-5	TRBD1	TRBJ2-2	CASSYPRPGQGTGELFF	TGTGCCAGCAGTTACCCCCGACCGGGACAGGGGACCGGGGAGCTGTTTTTT
few	TRBV2	-	TRBJ1-5	CASRGDASNQPQHF	TGTGCCAGCAGGGGAGACGCGAGCAATCAGCCCCAGCATTTT
many	TRBV7-2	TRBD1	TRBJ1-1	CASSSGQVGTEAFF	TGTGCCAGCAGCTCGGGACAGGTTGGCACTGAAGCTTTCTTT
many	TRBV3-1	-	TRBJ1-1	CASSQPGGLGTEAFF	TGTGCCAGCAGCCAACCGGGGGGCCTAGGCACTGAAGCTTTCTTT
few	TRBV6-5	-	TRBJ1-2	CASSYSSARFNGYTF	TGTGCCAGCAGTTACTCGTCCGCCAGGTTTAATGGCTACACCTTC
-	TRBV12-3/TRBV12-4	TRBD2	TRBJ2-1	CASSLPPGLAGYEQFF	TGTGCCAGCAGTCTCCCCCCGGGACTAGCGGGATATGAGCAGTTCTTC
-	TRBV19	TRBD2	TRBJ2-1	CASDGTSGGNEQFF	TGTGCCAGTGACGGGACTAGCGGGGGCAATGAGCAGTTCTTC
once	TRBV5-1	-	TRBJ1-1	CASSPGGGRYTEALF	TGCGCCAGCAGCCCGGGGGGGGGGAGGTATACTGAAGCTCTCTTT
-	TRBV7-9	-	TRBJ2-1	CASSLVVGGDNEQFF	TGTGCCAGCAGCTTAGTAGTGGGAGGTGACAATGAGCAGTTCTTC
-	TRBV4-1	TRBD1	TRBJ2-7	CASSQYDRVSDEQYF	TGCGCCAGCAGCCAATACGACAGGGTGAGTGACGAGCAGTACTTC
many	TRBV6-2/TRBV6-3	-	TRBJ1-5	CASSYSADQPQHF	TGTGCCAGCAGTTACTCCGCAGATCAGCCCCAGCATTTT
-	TRBV28	-	TRBJ1-4	CASSFTGSGNEKLFF	TGTGCCAGCAGTTTTACGGGGTCCGGTAATGAAAAACTGTTTTTT
-	TRBV11-3	-	TRBJ1-2	CASSLQGTKGYGYTF	TGTGCCAGCAGCTTACAGGGAACAAAGGGCTATGGCTACACCTTC
-	TRBV5-1	-	TRBJ1-1	CASSLTGERNTGAFF	TGCGCCAGCAGCCTTACAGGTGAGAGGAACACTGGAGCTTTCTTT
many	TRBV18	-	TRBJ2-3	CASRGAVSTDTQYF	TGTGCCAGCCGGGGGGCGGTGAGCACAGATACGCAGTATTTT
many	TRBV10-3	TRBD1	TRBJ2-2	CAISDPGQGNTGELFF	TGTGCCATCAGTGATCCGGGACAGGGGAACACCGGGGAGCTGTTTTTT
many	TRBV20-1	-	TRBJ2-3	CSANLLSRHPDTQYF	TGCAGTGCAAACCTGCTAAGTAGACACCCAGATACGCAGTATTTT
many	TRBV6-1	TRBD2	TRBJ2-5	CASRLAGLVTQYF	TGTGCCAGCAGGCTAGCGGGATTGGTGACCCAGTACTTC
few	TRBV18	-	TRBJ2-3	CASSPNRGGMSTDTQYF	TGTGCCAGCTCACCGAACCGGGGCGGAATGAGCACAGATACGCAGTATTTT
many	TRBV10-3	TRBD1	TRBJ2-7	CAISERTGGAYEQYF	TGTGCCATCAGTGAACGGACAGGGGGCGCCTACGAGCAGTACTTC
many	TRBV9	-	TRBJ2-5	CASSVGGGPETQYF	TGTGCCAGCAGCGTAGGAGGGGGTCCGGAGACCCAGTACTTC
-	TRBV7-9	TRBD2	TRBJ2-2	CASSSTSGRTDTGELFF	TGTGCCAGCAGTTCGACTAGCGGGAGGACTGACACCGGGGAGCTGTTTTTT
many	TRBV28	TRBD1	TRBJ2-7	CASSSHPGQGAYEQYF	TGTGCCAGCAGTTCCCATCCGGGACAGGGGGCCTACGAGCAGTACTTC
few	TRBV20-1	-	TRBJ2-2	CSARPNPGPNTGELFF	TGCAGTGCTAGACCTAACCCGGGACCGAACACCGGGGAGCTGTTTTTT
-	TRBV14	-	TRBJ1-2	CASSRTDRLGYTF	TGTGCCAGCAGCCGAACCGACAGGCTGGGCTACACCTTC
many	TRBV2	-	TRBJ2-3	CASSVRAAKPDTQYF	TGTGCCAGCAGTGTACGGGCAGCAAAGCCAGATACGCAGTATTTT
many	TRBV12-5	-	TRBJ1-1	CASGQYTEAFF	TGTGCTAGTGGACAGTACACTGAAGCTTTCTTT
few	TRBV12-3/TRBV12-4	-	TRBJ2-2	CATSLHTRVAGELFF	TGTGCCACTTCCCTACATACTAGGGTCGCCGGGGAGCTGTTTTTT
many	TRBV20-1	-	TRBJ2-3	CSARDRPDLFTWEADTQYF	TGCAGTGCTAGAGATAGGCCGGATCTCTTCACTTGGGAGGCAGATACGCAGTATTTT